One sample yielded the 24 T cell receptor beta chains listed below, sequenced in a study of patients and donors after allogeneic stem cell transplantation. TCRdb reanalysed the RT-PCR reads using MiXCR and keeps one entry per CDR3 protein. The sample carries about 960,000 distinct CDR3 sequences, 15% to 20% recorded once. Sequences were obtained from blood, either unsorted or a sorted T cell fraction (not recorded which). The receptors shown here come from a human donor who was either an allogeneic HSCT recipient or a stem cell or donor lymphocyte infusion donor (not recorded which). It is not recorded whose cells these are; they may come from a transplant donor.

The gene calls are TRBV29-1 and TRBJ2-1; D might be TRBD1 (5 bases). The V gene lost 4 bases and the J gene lost 2 bases, with 15 bases spanning the gap. The germline gives CDR1 SQVTM, CDR2 ANQGSEA. CDR3 length: 15 amino acids. This chain's CDR3 is CSVGRPKGTYNEQFF. CDR3 nucleotide sequence: TGCAGCGTTGGAAGACCCAAGGGGACCTACAATGAGCAGTTCTTC.

This clonotype has a handful of counts. The chain has TRBV20-1 and TRBJ1-4; the match to TRBD1 covers 7 bases. CDR1 and CDR2 from the germline V gene are DFQATT and SNEGSKA (reference sequence). The CDR3 is 16 residues long. V shed 6 bases, J shed 0 bases, and the junction held 10 bases outside the gene matches. The CDR3 coding sequence is TGCAGTGCGCGACAGGGCTCTCATGCAACTAATGAAAAACTGTTTTTT. Translated: CSARQGSHATNEKLFF.

A few counts support this clonotype. J is TRBJ2-1 and V is TRBV9; maybe TRBD1 (6 bases). This CDR3 has 14 amino acids. Germline CDR1 SGDLS, CDR2 YYNGEE. V was trimmed by 4 bases and J by 6 bases, leaving 14 bases between them. CDR3 DNA: TGTGCCAGCAGCCCCTACAACAGGGCCAATGAGCAGTTCTTC. As protein: CASSPYNRANEQFF.

The CDR3: CASTRIQETQYF. In DNA form, the CDR3 reads TGTGCCAGCACTAGAATCCAAGAGACCCAGTACTTC. This chain joins TRBV7-6 and TRBJ2-5; D gene unclear. This CDR3 spans 12 amino acids. Germline CDR1 reads SGHVS; CDR2 reads FNYEAQ. V was clipped by 7 bases and J by 1 base, with 7 bases between them.

V usage is TRBV4-2 and J usage is TRBJ1-1, with 7 bases fitting TRBD1. The V gene end was trimmed by 0 bases and the J gene end by 2 bases; junction bases not matched to a gene: 12. Germline V gene data show CDR1 as LGHNA and CDR2 as YNFKEQ. This CDR3 region has 18 residues. DNA of the CDR3: TGTGCCAGCAGCCAAGAGCCCTCACAGGGGATTGGAAACACTGAAGCTTTCTTT. Amino acids: CASSQEPSQGIGNTEAFF.

Only a few counts were recorded for this clonotype. The chain combines TRBV20-1 with TRBJ2-7, with D maybe TRBD1 (6 bases). Looked up from germline, CDR1 is DFQATT and CDR2 is SNEGSKA (reference sequence). V was trimmed by 0 bases and J by 6 bases, leaving 15 bases between them. This CDR3 is 14 amino acids long. CDR3 region: CSAREGTRGSEQYF. The CDR3 region has the DNA TGCAGTGCTAGAGAAGGGACAAGGGGCTCCGAGCAGTACTTC.

The V and J genes are TRBV20-1 and TRBJ2-2; possible D gene TRBD2, 6 bases. V was pared by 3 bases and J by 2 bases, with 13 bases between. The germline V gene has CDR1 DFQATT and CDR2 SNEGSKA (reference sequence). CDR3 size: 15 residues. CDR3 residues: CSASPGTDNTGELFF. The CDR3 nucleotides are TGCAGTGCTAGCCCCGGGACTGATAACACCGGGGAGCTGTTTTTT.

In its sample, this clonotype was seen a few times. The chain employs TRBV6-1 and TRBJ1-4; maybe TRBD1 (5 bases). Germline V lookup: CDR1 MNHNS, CDR2 SASEGT. CDR3 length: 14 residues. Trimming shortened V by 7 bases and J by 8 bases, and 17 bases separated the two germline ends. The CDR3 spells CASKLYGTSEKLFF. For the CDR3, the DNA is TGTGCCAGCAAGCTGTACGGGACGAGCGAAAAACTGTTTTTT.

This clonotype has only a few counts. V gene TRBV5-1 combines with J gene TRBJ1-6, with no clear D. Germline values: CDR1 SGHRS, CDR2 YFSETQ. The CDR3 consists of 15 residues. The V end was cut by 4 bases, the J end by 7 bases, with 15 bases between. The CDR3: CASSPPDPGNSPLHF. CDR3 sequence (DNA): TGCGCCAGCAGCCCCCCGGACCCCGGCAATTCACCCCTCCACTTT.

This clonotype was recorded at least ten times. The chain has TRBV12-3 or TRBV12-4 and TRBJ2-1; TRBD2 aligns across 8 bases. This CDR3 contains 18 residues. Trimming at V came to 2 bases and at J to 1 base, leaving 10 bases not matched to a gene. This chain's CDR3 is CASSLRTGGLTSYNEQFF. The CDR3 coding sequence is TGTGCCAGCAGTTTAAGGACGGGAGGGCTTACTTCCTACAATGAGCAGTTCTTC.

This clonotype was seen at least ten times. The chain combines TRBV5-1 with TRBJ2-3, with 7 nucleotides matching TRBD2. Germline V CDR1 and CDR2: SGHRS, YFSETQ. V lost 2 bases, J lost 5 bases, and 8 bases stayed unmatched. CDR3 length: 15 residues. CDR3 in DNA: TGCGCCAGCAGCTTTAGCGGGCAGAGCGTAGATACGCAGTATTTT. This encodes CASSFSGQSVDTQYF.

This clonotype was seen only a few times. This chain links TRBV29-1 with TRBJ2-3; D may match TRBD1 or TRBD2 (5 bases each). CDR1 is SQVTM and CDR2 is ANQGSEA in the germline V gene. The length of the CDR3 is 13 residues. V lost 7 bases to trimming and J lost 2 bases, with 13 bases between them. The CDR3 loop is CSAPGPNTDTQYF. The CDR3 nucleotides read TGCAGCGCCCCGGGACCTAACACAGATACGCAGTATTTT.

This clonotype has a count of ten or more. The V and J genes are TRBV5-1 and TRBJ1-6, with 7 positions matching TRBD1. The CDR3 contains 14 residues. The ends lost 3 bases at V and 7 bases at J; junction bases unmatched: 4. Germline values: CDR1 SGHRS, CDR2 YFSETQ. The CDR3 protein is CASSSTGNNSPLHF. CDR3 nucleotide sequence: TGCGCCAGCAGCTCGACAGGGAACAATTCACCCCTCCACTTT. Full variable domain (remainder filled in from reference TRBV5-1 and TRBJ1-6): KAGVTQTPRYLIKTRGQQVTLSCSPISGHRSVSWYQQTPGQGLQFLFEYFSETQRNKGNFPGRFSGRQFSNSRSEMNVSTLELGDSALYLCASSSTGNNSPLHFGNGTRLTVT.

This clonotype was seen only a few times. The CDR3 nucleotides are TGCGCCAGCAGCGCCGGGATTGCCTACGAGCAGTACTTC. It specifies CASSAGIAYEQYF. This chain connects TRBV5-1 to TRBJ2-7, with TRBD2 as a possible D gene (5 bases). Trimming left V 4 bases short and J 2 bases short, with 10 bases between. This CDR3 has 13 amino acids. CDR1 and CDR2 from the germline V gene are SGHRS and YFSETQ.

V gene TRBV5-1 combines with J gene TRBJ1-1; D is perhaps TRBD1 (5 bases). Germline V CDR1 and CDR2: SGHRS, YFSETQ. The CDR3 sequence is 15 residues long. The V gene lost 4 bases and the J gene lost 0 bases, with 13 bases spanning the gap. The CDR3 coding sequence is TGCGCCAGCAGCAGGGGTGCCCAGATGAACACTGAAGCTTTCTTT. It translates to CASSRGAQMNTEAFF.

This clonotype was seen a handful of times. J is TRBJ1-2 and V is TRBV14; D call uncertain. CDR1 is SGHDN and CDR2 is FVKESK in the germline V gene. The CDR3 has 13 residues. The germline V and J ends were trimmed by 4 bases and 6 bases, with 12 bases remaining between them. CDR3 sequence reads: CASSPGGLDGYTF. CDR3 in DNA: TGTGCCAGCAGCCCGGGCGGGCTCGATGGCTACACCTTC.

The table lists this clonotype with a few counts. V and J are TRBV5-1 and TRBJ2-3, with TRBD1 identical over 10 bases. Germline V gives CDR1 SGHRS, CDR2 YFSETQ. The CDR3 covers 14 residues. J gave up 5 bases and V 4 bases, and 4 bases lay outside the gene matches. The CDR3 region has the DNA TGCGCCAGCAGCACGGGACAGGGGCTAGATACGCAGTATTTT. As protein: CASSTGQGLDTQYF.

J is TRBJ2-3 and V is TRBV14, with D unclear. The CDR3 loop spans 15 amino acids. Germline V gene sequence: CDR1 SGHDN, CDR2 FVKESK. Trimming took 0 bases from V and 1 from J, leaving 8 bases between them. The CDR3 is CASSQDDTRTDTQYF. CDR3 DNA: TGTGCCAGCAGCCAAGATGACACACGCACAGATACGCAGTATTTT.

This clonotype was detected ten times or more. The rearrangement links TRBV12-3 or TRBV12-4 to TRBJ1-2; TRBD1 aligns across 7 bases. V lost 6 bases, J lost 8 bases, and 9 bases stayed unmatched. The CDR3 contains 13 residues. CDR3 sequence reads: CASSPTGERGYTF. DNA of the CDR3: TGTGCCAGCAGCCCCACAGGGGAACGCGGCTACACCTTC.

This clonotype was detected a few times. The rearrangement uses TRBV6-1 and TRBJ1-1; D remains ambiguous. CDR3 length: 15 amino acids. V was trimmed by 2 bases and J by 2 bases, leaving 12 bases between them. The germline gives CDR1 MNHNS, CDR2 SASEGT. CDR3 in amino acids: CASSESRKANTEAFF. In DNA form, the CDR3 reads TGTGCCAGCAGTGAAAGTCGAAAGGCAAACACTGAAGCTTTCTTT.

This chain links TRBV7-7 with TRBJ2-3; D might be TRBD2 (5 bases). The CDR3 is 16 residues long. The germline CDR1 and CDR2 sequences are SSHAT and FNYEAQ (reference sequence). V lost 5 bases to trimming and J lost 0 bases, with 15 bases between them. The CDR3 region is CASSPGGRKSTDTQYF. For the CDR3, the DNA is TGTGCCAGCAGCCCCGGAGGCAGAAAAAGCACAGATACGCAGTATTTT.

This clonotype was counted between two and nine times. The rearrangement joins TRBV20-1 to TRBJ2-2; D could derive from TRBD1 or TRBD2 (5 bases each). The CDR3 runs to 15 residues. Germline-derived CDR1 and CDR2 are DFQATT and SNEGSKA (reference sequence). Trimming pared 0 bases from V and 0 bases from J, leaving 8 bases between. The CDR3 DNA sequence: TGCAGTGCTAGAGAGTGGGGGTCGAACACCGGGGAGCTGTTTTTT. It specifies CSAREWGSNTGELFF.

This chain joins TRBV12-3 or TRBV12-4 and TRBJ2-3; TRBD2 matches at 12 bases. The V and J ends lost 3 bases and 2 bases, in that order; junction bases with no gene match: 15. This CDR3 is 20 amino acids long. The CDR3: CASSLPAGTGLAGLTDTQYF. The DNA for the CDR3 is TGTGCCAGCAGTTTGCCCGCGGGCACGGGACTAGCGGGCCTCACAGATACGCAGTATTTT.

This clonotype showed up just a few times. The chain couples TRBV2 to TRBJ2-7; 8 nucleotides align to TRBD2. Trimming removed 6 bases from V and 0 bases from J; junction bases left unmatched: 13. The CDR3 has 17 residues. Per germline, CDR1 SNHLY and CDR2 FYNNEI. This CDR3 is CASRREIGGRSSYEQYF. DNA for the CDR3: TGTGCCAGCAGGAGGGAAATCGGCGGGAGGAGCTCCTACGAGCAGTACTTC.